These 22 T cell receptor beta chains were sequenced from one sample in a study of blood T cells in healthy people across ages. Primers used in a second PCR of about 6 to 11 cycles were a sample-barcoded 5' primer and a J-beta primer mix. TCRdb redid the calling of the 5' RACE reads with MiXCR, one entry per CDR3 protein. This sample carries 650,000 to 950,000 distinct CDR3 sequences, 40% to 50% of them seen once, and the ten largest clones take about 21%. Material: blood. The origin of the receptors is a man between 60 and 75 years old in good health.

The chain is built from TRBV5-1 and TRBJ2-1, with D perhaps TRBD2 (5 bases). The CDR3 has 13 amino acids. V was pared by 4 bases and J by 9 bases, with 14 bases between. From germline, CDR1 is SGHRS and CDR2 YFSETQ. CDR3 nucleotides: TGCGCCAGCAGCCAGACTGGCAGCGGTGAGCAGTTCTTC. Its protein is CASSQTGSGEQFF.

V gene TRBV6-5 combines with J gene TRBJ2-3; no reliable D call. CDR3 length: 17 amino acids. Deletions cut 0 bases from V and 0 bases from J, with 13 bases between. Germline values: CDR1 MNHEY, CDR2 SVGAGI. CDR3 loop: CASSYSYVRLSTDTQYF. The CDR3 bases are TGTGCCAGCAGTTACTCCTACGTAAGGCTAAGCACAGATACGCAGTATTTT.

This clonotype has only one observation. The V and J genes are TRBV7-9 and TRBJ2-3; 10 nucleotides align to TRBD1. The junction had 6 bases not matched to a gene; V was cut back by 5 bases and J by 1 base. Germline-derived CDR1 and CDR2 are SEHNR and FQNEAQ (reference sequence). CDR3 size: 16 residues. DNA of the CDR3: TGTGCCAGCAGCCGACAGGGGGCGCGGGGCACAGATACGCAGTATTTT. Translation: CASSRQGARGTDTQYF.

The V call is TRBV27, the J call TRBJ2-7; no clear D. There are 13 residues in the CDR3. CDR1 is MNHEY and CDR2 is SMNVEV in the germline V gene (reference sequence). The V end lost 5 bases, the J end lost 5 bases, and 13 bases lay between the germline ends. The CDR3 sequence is CASSARLNHEQYF. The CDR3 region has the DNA TGTGCCAGCAGTGCCCGGTTGAACCACGAGCAGTACTTC.

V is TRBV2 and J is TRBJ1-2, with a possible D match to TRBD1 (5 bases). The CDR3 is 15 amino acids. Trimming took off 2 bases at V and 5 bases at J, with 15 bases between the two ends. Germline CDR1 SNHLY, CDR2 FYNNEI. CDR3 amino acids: CASSEPGRAIYGYTF. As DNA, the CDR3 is TGTGCCAGCAGTGAACCGGGCAGGGCAATTTATGGCTACACCTTC.

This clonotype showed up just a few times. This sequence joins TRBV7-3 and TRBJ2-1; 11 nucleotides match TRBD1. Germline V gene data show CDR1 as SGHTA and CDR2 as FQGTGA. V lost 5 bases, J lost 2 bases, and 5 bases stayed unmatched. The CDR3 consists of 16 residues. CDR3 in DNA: TGTGCCAGCAGCCCGAGGACAGGGGGCCCCTACAATGAGCAGTTCTTC. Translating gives CASSPRTGGPYNEQFF. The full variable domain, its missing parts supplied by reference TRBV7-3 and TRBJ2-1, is GAGVSQTPSNKVTEKGKYVELRCDPISGHTALYWYRQSLGQGPEFLIYFQGTGAADDSGLPNDRFFAVRPEGSVSTLKIQRTERGDSAVYLCASSPRTGGPYNEQFFGPGTRLTVL.

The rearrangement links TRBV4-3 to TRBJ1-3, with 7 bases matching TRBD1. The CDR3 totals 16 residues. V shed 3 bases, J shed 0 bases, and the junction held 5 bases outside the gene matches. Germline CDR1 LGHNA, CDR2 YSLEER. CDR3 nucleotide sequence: TGCGCCAGCAGCCAGGACAGGTCCAGCTCTGGAAACACCATATATTTT. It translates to CASSQDRSSSGNTIYF.

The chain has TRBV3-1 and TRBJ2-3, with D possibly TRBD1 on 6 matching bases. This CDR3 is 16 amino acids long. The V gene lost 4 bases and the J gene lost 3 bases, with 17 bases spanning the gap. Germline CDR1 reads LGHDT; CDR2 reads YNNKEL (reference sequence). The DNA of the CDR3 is TGTGCCAGCAGCCCAACCGGGACATTTGAAACAGATACGCAGTATTTT. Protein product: CASSPTGTFETDTQYF.

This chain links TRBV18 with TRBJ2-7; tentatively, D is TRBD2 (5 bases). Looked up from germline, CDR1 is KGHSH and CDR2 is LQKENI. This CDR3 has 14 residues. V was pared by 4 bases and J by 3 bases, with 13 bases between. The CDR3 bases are TGTGCCAGCTCACAACAAGGCCGGGGCTACGAGCAGTACTTC. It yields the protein CASSQQGRGYEQYF.

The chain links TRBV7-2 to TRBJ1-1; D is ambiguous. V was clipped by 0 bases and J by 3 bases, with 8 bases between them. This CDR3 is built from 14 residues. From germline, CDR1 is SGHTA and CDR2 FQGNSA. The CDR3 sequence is CASSLAAGDTEAFF. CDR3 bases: TGTGCCAGCAGCTTAGCCGCTGGGGACACTGAAGCTTTCTTT.

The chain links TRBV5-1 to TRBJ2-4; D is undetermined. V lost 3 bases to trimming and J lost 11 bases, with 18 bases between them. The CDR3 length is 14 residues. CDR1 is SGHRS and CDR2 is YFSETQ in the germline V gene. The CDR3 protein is CASSSGRNVGVQYF. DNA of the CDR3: TGCGCCAGCAGCTCCGGACGGAACGTCGGTGTTCAGTACTTC.

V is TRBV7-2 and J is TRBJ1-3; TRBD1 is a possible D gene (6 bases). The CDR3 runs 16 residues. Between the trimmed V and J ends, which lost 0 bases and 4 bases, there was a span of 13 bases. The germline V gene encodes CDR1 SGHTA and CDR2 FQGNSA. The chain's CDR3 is CASSLASAGVGNTIYF. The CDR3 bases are TGTGCCAGCAGCTTAGCGTCTGCAGGGGTGGGAAACACCATATATTTT.

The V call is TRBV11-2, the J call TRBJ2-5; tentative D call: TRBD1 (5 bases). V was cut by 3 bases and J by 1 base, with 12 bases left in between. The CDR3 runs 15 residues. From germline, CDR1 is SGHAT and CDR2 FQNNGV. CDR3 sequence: CASSFTSTGQETQYF. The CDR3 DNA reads TGTGCCAGCAGCTTTACGTCAACAGGCCAAGAGACCCAGTACTTC.

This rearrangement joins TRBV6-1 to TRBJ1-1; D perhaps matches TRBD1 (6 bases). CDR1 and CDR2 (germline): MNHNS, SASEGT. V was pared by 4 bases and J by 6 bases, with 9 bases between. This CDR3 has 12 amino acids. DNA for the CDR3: TGTGCCAGCAGTGGTGGACAGCCTGAAGCTTTCTTT. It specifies CASSGGQPEAFF.

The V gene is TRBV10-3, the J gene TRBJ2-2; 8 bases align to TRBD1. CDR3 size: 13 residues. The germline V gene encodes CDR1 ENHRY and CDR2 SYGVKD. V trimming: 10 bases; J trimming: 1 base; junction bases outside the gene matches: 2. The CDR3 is CASGQGNTGELFF. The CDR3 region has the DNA TGTGCCAGCGGACAGGGGAACACCGGGGAGCTGTTTTTT.

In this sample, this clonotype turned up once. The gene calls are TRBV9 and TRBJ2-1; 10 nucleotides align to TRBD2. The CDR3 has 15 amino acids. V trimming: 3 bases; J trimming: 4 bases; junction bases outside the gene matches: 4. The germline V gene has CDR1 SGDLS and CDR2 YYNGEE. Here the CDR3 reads CASSAGLAAYNEQFF. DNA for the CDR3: TGTGCCAGCAGCGCCGGACTAGCGGCGTACAATGAGCAGTTCTTC. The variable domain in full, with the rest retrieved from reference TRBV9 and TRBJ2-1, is DSGVTQTPKHLITATGQRVTLRCSPRSGDLSVYWYQQSLDQGLQFLIQYYNGEERAKGNILERFSAQQFPDLHSELNLSSLELGDSALYFCASSAGLAAYNEQFFGPGTRLTVL.

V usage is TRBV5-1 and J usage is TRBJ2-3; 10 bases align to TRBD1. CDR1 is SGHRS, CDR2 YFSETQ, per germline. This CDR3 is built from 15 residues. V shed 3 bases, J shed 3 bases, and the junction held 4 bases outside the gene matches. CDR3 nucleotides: TGCGCCAGCAGCTCAGACAGGGGGCCGACAGATACGCAGTATTTT. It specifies CASSSDRGPTDTQYF. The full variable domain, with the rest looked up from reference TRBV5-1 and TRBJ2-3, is KAGVTQTPRYLIKTRGQQVTLSCSPISGHRSVSWYQQTPGQGLQFLFEYFSETQRNKGNFPGRFSGRQFSNSRSEMNVSTLELGDSALYLCASSSDRGPTDTQYFGPGTRLTVL.

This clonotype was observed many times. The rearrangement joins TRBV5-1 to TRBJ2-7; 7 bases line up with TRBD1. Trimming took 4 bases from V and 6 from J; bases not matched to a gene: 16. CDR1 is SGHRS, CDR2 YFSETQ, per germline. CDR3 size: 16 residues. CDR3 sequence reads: CASSLTPGTDLGEQYF. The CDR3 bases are TGCGCCAGCAGCCTGACCCCCGGGACAGATCTCGGCGAGCAGTACTTC. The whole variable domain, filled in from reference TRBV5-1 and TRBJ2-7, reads KAGVTQTPRYLIKTRGQQVTLSCSPISGHRSVSWYQQTPGQGLQFLFEYFSETQRNKGNFPGRFSGRQFSNSRSEMNVSTLELGDSALYLCASSLTPGTDLGEQYFGPGTRLTVT.

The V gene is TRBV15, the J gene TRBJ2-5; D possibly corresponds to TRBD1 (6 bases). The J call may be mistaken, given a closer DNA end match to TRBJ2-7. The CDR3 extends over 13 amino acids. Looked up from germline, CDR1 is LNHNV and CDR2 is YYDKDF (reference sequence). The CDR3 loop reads CATSWTEGGEQYF. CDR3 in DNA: TGTGCCACCAGCTGGACCGAAGGGGGCGAGCAGTACTTC.

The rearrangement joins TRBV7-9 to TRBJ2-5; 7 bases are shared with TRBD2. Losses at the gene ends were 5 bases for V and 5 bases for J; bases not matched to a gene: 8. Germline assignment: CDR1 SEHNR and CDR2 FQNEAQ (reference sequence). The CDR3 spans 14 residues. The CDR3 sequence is CASSASGRGETQYF. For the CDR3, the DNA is TGTGCCAGCAGCGCCTCGGGGCGGGGGGAGACCCAGTACTTC.

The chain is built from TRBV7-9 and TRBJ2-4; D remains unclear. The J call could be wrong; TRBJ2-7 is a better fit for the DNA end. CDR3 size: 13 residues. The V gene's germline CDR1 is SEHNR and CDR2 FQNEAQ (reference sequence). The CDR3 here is CASSVETYYEQYF. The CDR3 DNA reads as TGTGCCAGCAGCGTTGAGACATACTACGAGCAGTACTTC.

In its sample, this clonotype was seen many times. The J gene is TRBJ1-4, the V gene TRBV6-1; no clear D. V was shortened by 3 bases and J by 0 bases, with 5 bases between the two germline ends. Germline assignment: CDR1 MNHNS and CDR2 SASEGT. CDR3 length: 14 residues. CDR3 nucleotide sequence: TGTGCCAGCAGTGACGGGACAACTAATGAAAAACTGTTTTTT. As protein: CASSDGTTNEKLFF.